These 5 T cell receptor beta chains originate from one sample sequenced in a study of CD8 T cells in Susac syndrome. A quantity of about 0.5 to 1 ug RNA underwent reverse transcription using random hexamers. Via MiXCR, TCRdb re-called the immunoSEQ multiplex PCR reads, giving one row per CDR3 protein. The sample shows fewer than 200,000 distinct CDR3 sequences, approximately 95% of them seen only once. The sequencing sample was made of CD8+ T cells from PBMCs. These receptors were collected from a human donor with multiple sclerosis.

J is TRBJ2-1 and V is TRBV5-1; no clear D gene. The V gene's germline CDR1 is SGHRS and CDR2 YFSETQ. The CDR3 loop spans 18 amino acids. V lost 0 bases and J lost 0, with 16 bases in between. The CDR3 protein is CASSLVVVAISSYNEQFF. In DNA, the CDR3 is TGCGCCAGCAGCTTGGTGGTAGTAGCAATAAGCTCCTACAATGAGCAGTTCTTC. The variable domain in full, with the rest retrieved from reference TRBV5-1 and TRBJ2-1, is KAGVTQTPRYLIKTRGQQVTLSCSPISGHRSVSWYQQTPGQGLQFLFEYFSETQRNKGNFPGRFSGRQFSNSRSEMNVSTLELGDSALYLCASSLVVVAISSYNEQFFGPGTRLTVL.

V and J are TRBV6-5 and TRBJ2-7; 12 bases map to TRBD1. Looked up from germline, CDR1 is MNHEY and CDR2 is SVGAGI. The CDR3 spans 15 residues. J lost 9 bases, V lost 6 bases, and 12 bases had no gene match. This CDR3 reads CASSDTGTGGFGQYF. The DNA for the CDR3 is TGTGCCAGCAGCGATACCGGGACAGGGGGCTTTGGGCAGTACTTC.

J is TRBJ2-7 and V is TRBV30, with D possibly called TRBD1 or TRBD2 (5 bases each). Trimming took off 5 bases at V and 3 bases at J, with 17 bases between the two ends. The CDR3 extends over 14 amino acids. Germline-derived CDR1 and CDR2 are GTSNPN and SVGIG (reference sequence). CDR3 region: CAWLPWDGLYEQYF. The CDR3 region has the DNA TGTGCCTGGCTGCCTTGGGACGGGCTCTACGAGCAGTACTTC.

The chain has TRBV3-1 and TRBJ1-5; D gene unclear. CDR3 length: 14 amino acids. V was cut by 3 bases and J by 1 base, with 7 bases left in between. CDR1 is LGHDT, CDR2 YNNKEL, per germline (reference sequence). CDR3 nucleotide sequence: TGTGCCAGCAGCCACCTGCGGAGCAATCAGCCCCAGCATTTT. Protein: CASSHLRSNQPQHF.

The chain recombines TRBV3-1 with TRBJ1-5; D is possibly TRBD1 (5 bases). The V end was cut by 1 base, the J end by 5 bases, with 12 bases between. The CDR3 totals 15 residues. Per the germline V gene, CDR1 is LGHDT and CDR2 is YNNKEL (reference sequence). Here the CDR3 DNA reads TGTGCCAGCAGCCAAGGGACACGAGGACATCAGCCCCAGCATTTT. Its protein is CASSQGTRGHQPQHF.